Listed below are T cell receptor beta chains from one sample, sequenced in a study of cytomegalovirus exposure and HLA in healthy donors. Assay: immunoSEQ multiplex PCR; the TCRdb copy retains only in-frame clones and omits some. There are fewer than 250,000 clones in the sample; roughly 85% occur only once, and about 1.7% lies in the top ten. Sequencing input: PBMCs. These receptors were taken from a male donor in good health and CMV-seronegative. Each CDR3 is given with its conserved first and last residue. A D gene is named only where the DNA matches it firmly. Not all rows give a size; the values are once, few, many and, for expanded clones, a class.

D gene,clone size,J gene,V gene,CDR3 protein,CDR3 DNA
.,.,TRBJ2-2,TRBV19,CASSIPNTGELFF,TGTGCCAGTAGTATACCTAACACCGGGGAGCTGTTTTTT
TRBD1,.,TRBJ1-1,TRBV28,CASSRQGQAEAFF,TGTGCCAGCAGCCGACAAGGACAGGCTGAAGCTTTCTTT
.,.,TRBJ2-5,TRBV6-1,CASRKQGNETQYF,TGTGCCAGCCGGAAGCAGGGCAACGAGACCCAGTACTTC
.,.,TRBJ1-2,TRBV2,CASSDSFYYGYTF,TGTGCCAGCAGTGACAGTTTTTACTATGGCTACACCTTC
TRBD2,once,TRBJ2-3,TRBV9,CASSASGLSGGANTQYF,TGTGCCAGCAGCGCCTCCGGACTAAGCGGGGGGGCGAATACGCAGTATTTT
TRBD1,.,TRBJ2-7,TRBV28,CASTTPDRGRYEQYF,TGTGCCAGCACTACACCTGACAGGGGGCGATACGAGCAGTACTTC
.,.,TRBJ2-6,TRBV9,CASSVSDSSGANVLTF,TGTGCCAGCAGCGTATCGGACAGCTCTGGGGCCAACGTCCTGACTTTC
.,.,TRBJ1-6,TRBV11-2,CASRPLLTTNSPLHF,TGTGCCAGCAGACCCCTCTTGACAACCAATTCACCCCTCCACTTT
TRBD1,few,TRBJ2-2,TRBV28,CASSLSIGTGTGELFF,TGTGCCAGCAGTTTATCGATCGGGACAGGGACCGGGGAGCTGTTTTTT
.,many,TRBJ1-5,TRBV27,CASSPLARASNQPQHF,TGTGCCAGCAGTCCACTCGCCAGGGCTAGCAATCAGCCCCAGCATTTT
.,.,TRBJ2-1,TRBV13,CASTDPSRTFPPEQFF,TGTGCCAGCACCGACCCCAGCCGGACTTTCCCCCCCGAGCAGTTCTTC
.,.,TRBJ2-7,TRBV6-5,CASSSDEQYF,TGTGCCAGCAGCAGCGACGAGCAGTACTTC
TRBD2,.,TRBJ2-3,TRBV9,CASSPWTSGRTDTQYF,TGTGCCAGCAGCCCTTGGACTAGCGGACGCACAGATACGCAGTATTTT
TRBD2,.,TRBJ2-1,TRBV7-9,CASSNWGGPLNEQFF,TGTGCCAGCAGTAATTGGGGAGGGCCCCTCAATGAGCAGTTCTTC
TRBD1,few,TRBJ2-7,TRBV9,CASSGGRGPSYEQYF,TGTGCCAGCAGCGGTGGCAGGGGGCCTTCCTACGAGCAGTACTTC
TRBD2,.,TRBJ2-7,TRBV10-3,CAISEKSGSGQQYF,TGTGCCATCAGTGAGAAGAGCGGGAGTGGACAGCAGTACTTC
.,once,TRBJ1-4,TRBV2,CASSGTDWSNEKLFF,TGTGCCAGCAGTGGGACAGATTGGAGTAATGAAAAACTGTTTTTT
TRBD1,.,TRBJ1-2,TRBV6-5,CASRTGYDYGYTF,TGTGCCAGCAGGACAGGGTATGACTATGGCTACACCTTC
TRBD1,.,TRBJ1-2,TRBV27,CATGPGTGGYGYTF,TGTGCCACTGGACCGGGGACAGGGGGTTATGGCTACACCTTC
.,.,TRBJ1-6,TRBV23-1,CASSRNRENSPLHF,TGCGCCAGCAGTCGGAACAGGGAAAATTCACCCCTCCACTTT
.,.,TRBJ1-1,TRBV6-4,CASSATAGLNTEAFF,TGTGCCAGCAGTGCGACAGCCGGATTGAACACTGAAGCTTTCTTT
TRBD2,few,TRBJ2-1,TRBV7-9,CASSSPVRGGGSYNEQFF,TGTGCCAGCAGCTCCCCGGTTCGTGGGGGGGGATCCTACAATGAGCAGTTCTTC
.,.,TRBJ1-1,TRBV7-2,CASSRPGLQNTEAFF,TGTGCCAGCAGTCGCCCCGGACTCCAGAACACTGAAGCTTTCTTT
TRBD2,once,TRBJ2-1,TRBV18,CASSPPGLATNEQFF,TGTGCCAGCTCACCACCGGGACTAGCGACCAATGAGCAGTTCTTC
.,once,TRBJ2-1,TRBV2,CASSEVGANEQFF,TGTGCCAGCAGTGAAGTCGGAGCGAATGAGCAGTTCTTC
.,.,TRBJ1-6,TRBV9,CASSLGLDNSPLHF,TGTGCCAGCAGCCTGGGACTCGACAATTCACCCCTCCACTTT
.,.,TRBJ2-3,TRBV4-1,CASSQEGSRGTDTQYF,TGCGCCAGCAGCCAAGAAGGTAGTAGAGGGACAGATACGCAGTATTTT
.,.,TRBJ2-1,TRBV18,CASSLGLVHNEQFF,TGTGCCAGCTCATTGGGACTTGTCCACAATGAGCAGTTCTTC
.,.,TRBJ1-2,TRBV19,CASTWGGVDGYTF,TGTGCCAGTACCTGGGGGGGGGTCGATGGCTACACCTTC
TRBD2,.,TRBJ2-1,TRBV6-4,CASSDSTSGRVEQFF,TGTGCCAGCAGTGACTCGACTAGCGGGAGGGTTGAGCAGTTCTTC
TRBD2,.,TRBJ2-3,TRBV11-2,CASSLRPSGGNTDTQYF,TGTGCCAGCAGCTTAAGGCCTAGCGGGGGGAACACAGATACGCAGTATTTT
.,.,TRBJ2-7,TRBV6-6,CASSGAGPYEQYF,TGTGCCAGCAGCGGAGCAGGGCCATACGAGCAGTACTTC
TRBD2,.,TRBJ2-3,TRBV2,CASSEGASGGLSTDTQYF,TGTGCCAGCAGTGAAGGGGCTAGCGGGGGCCTTAGCACAGATACGCAGTATTTT